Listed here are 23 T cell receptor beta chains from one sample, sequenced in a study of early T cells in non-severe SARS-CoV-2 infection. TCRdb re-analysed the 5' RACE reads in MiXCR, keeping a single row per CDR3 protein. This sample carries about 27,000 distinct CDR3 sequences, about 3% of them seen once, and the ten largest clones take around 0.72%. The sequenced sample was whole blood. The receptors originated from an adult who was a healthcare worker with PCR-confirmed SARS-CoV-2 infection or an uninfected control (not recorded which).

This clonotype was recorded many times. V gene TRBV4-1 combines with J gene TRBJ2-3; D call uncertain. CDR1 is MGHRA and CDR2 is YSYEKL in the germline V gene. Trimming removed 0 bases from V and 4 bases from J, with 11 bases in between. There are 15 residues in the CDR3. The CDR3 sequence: CASSQESPRPDTQYF. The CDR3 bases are TGCGCCAGCAGCCAAGAATCGCCTCGACCAGATACGCAGTATTTT.

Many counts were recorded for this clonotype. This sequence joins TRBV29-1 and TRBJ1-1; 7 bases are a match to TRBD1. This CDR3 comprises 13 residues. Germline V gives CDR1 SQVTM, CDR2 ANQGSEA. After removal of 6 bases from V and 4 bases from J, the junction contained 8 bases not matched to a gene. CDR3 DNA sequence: TGCAGCGTACGCGCAGGGGGAAGCACTGAAGCTTTCTTT. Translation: CSVRAGGSTEAFF.

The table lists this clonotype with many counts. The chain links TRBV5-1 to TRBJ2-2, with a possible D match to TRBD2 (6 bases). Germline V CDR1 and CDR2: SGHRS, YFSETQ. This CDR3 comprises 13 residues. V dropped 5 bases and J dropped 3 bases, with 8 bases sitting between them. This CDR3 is CASRWGDTGELFF. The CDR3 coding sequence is TGCGCCAGCAGATGGGGGGACACCGGGGAGCTGTTTTTT.

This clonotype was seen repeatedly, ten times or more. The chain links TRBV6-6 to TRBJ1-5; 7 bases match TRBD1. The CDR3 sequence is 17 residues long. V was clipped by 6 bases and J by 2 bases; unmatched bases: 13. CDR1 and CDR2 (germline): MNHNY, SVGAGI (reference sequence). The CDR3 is CASRLQQGLRGNQPQHF. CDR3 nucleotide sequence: TGTGCCAGCAGGCTACAACAGGGGTTACGGGGCAATCAGCCCCAGCATTTT.

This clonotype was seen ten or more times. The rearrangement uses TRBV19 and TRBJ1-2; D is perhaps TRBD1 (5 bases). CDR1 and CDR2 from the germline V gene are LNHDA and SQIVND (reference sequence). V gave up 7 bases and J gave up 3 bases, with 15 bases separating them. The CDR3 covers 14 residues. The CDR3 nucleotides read TGTGCCAGTACCCCCGGGCCAGGGTACTATGGCTACACCTTC. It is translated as CASTPGPGYYGYTF.

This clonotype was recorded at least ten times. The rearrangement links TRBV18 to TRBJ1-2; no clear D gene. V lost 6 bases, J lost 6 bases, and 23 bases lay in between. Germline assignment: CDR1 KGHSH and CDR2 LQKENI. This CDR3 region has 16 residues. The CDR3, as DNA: TGTGCCAGCTCCCCATACAAGCGCCAACAACAACATGGCTACACCTTC. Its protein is CASSPYKRQQQHGYTF.

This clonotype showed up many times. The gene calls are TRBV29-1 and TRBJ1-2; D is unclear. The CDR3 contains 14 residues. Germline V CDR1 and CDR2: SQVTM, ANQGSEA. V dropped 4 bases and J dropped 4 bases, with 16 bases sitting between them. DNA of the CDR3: TGCAGCGTTGGCACCCCCACCGCTACCTATGGCTACACCTTC. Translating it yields CSVGTPTATYGYTF.

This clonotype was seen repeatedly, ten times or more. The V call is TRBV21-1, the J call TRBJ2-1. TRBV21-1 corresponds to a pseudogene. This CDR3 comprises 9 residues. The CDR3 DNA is TGTGCGGAGACCAATGAGCAGTTCTTC. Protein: CAETNEQFF.

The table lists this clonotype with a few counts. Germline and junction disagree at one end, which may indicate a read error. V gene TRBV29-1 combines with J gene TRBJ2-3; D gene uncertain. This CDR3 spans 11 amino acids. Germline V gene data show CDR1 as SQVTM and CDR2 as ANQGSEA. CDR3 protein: CSVEGPAQQYF. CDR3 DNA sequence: TGCAGCGTAGAAGGTCCCGCGCAGCAGTATTTT.

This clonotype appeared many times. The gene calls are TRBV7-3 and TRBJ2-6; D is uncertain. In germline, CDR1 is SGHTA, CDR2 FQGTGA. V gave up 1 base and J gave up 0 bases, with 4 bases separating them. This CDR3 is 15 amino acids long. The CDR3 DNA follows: TGTGCCAGCAGCTTAATGGGCTCTGGGGCCAACGTCCTGACTTTC. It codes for CASSLMGSGANVLTF.

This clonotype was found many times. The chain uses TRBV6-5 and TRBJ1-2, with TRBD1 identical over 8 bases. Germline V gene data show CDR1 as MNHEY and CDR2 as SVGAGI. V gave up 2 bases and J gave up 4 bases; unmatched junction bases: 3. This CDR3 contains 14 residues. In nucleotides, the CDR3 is TGTGCCAGCAGTTACGATACAGGGGGCTATGGCTACACCTTC. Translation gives CASSYDTGGYGYTF.

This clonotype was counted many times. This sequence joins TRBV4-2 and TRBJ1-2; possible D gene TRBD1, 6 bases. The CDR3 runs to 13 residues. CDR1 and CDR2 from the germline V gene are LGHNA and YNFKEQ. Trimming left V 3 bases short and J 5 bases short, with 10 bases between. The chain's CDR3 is CASSQATGYGYTF. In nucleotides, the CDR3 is TGTGCCAGCAGCCAGGCTACAGGGTATGGCTACACCTTC.

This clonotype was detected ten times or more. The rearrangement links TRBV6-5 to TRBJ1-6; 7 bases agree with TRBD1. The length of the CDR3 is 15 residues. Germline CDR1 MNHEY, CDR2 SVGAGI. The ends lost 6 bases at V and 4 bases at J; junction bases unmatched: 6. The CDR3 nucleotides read TGTGCCAGCAGCCCGGGGGACAGTTATAATTCACCCCTCCACTTT. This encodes CASSPGDSYNSPLHF.

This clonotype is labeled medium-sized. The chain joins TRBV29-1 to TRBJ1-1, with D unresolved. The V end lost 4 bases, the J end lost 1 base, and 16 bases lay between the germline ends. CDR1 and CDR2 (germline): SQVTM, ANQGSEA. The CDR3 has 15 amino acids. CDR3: CSVAGLAGRNTEAFF. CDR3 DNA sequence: TGCAGCGTTGCCGGTTTGGCAGGCCGGAACACTGAAGCTTTCTTT. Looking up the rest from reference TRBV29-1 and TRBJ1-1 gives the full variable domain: SAVISQKPSRDICQRGTSLTIQCQVDSQVTMMFWYRQQPGQSLTLIATANQGSEATYESGFVIDKFPISRPNLTFSTLTVSNMSPEDSSIYLCSVAGLAGRNTEAFFGQGTRLTVV.

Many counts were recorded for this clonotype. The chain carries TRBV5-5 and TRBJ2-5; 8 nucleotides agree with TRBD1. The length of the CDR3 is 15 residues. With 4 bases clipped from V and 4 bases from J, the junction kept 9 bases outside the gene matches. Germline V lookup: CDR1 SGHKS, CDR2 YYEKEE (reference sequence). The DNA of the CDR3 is TGTGCCAGCAGCCCCGAGACAGGGGCAGGAGAGACCCAGTACTTC. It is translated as CASSPETGAGETQYF.

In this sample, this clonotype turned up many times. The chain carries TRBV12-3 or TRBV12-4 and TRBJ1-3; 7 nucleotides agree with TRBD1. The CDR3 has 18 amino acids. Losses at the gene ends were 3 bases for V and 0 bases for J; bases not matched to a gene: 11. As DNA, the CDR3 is TGTGCCAGCAGTTTCCTTCGACAGGGATATATCTCTGGAAACACCATATATTTT. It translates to CASSFLRQGYISGNTIYF.

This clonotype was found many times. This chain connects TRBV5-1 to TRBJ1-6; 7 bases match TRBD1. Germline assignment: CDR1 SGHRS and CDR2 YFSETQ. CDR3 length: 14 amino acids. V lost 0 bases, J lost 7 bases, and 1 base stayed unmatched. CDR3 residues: CASSLGGQNSPLHF. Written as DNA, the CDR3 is TGCGCCAGCAGCTTGGGGGGACAGAATTCACCCCTCCACTTT. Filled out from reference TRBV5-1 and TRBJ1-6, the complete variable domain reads KAGVTQTPRYLIKTRGQQVTLSCSPISGHRSVSWYQQTPGQGLQFLFEYFSETQRNKGNFPGRFSGRQFSNSRSEMNVSTLELGDSALYLCASSLGGQNSPLHFGNGTRLTVT.

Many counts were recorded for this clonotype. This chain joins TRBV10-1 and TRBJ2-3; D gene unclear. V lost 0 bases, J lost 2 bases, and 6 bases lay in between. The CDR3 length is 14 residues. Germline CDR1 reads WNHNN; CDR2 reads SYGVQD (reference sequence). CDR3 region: CASSESGHTDTQYF. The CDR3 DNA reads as TGCGCCAGCAGTGAGTCAGGGCACACAGATACGCAGTATTTT.

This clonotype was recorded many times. The CDR3 DNA reads TGTGCCAGCAGTGAAGGGTCGAGGAACACTGAAGCTTTCTTT. This translates into CASSEGSRNTEAFF. The V and J genes are TRBV2 and TRBJ1-1; D call uncertain. The germline V gene encodes CDR1 SNHLY and CDR2 FYNNEI. The CDR3 is 14 residues long. V was pared by 1 base and J by 1 base, with 7 bases between.

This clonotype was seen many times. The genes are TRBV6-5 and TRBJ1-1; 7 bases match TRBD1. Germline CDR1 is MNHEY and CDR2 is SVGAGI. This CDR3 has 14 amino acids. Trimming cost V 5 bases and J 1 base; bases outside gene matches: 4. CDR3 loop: CASSQDRANTEAFF. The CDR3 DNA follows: TGTGCCAGCAGTCAAGACAGGGCGAACACTGAAGCTTTCTTT.

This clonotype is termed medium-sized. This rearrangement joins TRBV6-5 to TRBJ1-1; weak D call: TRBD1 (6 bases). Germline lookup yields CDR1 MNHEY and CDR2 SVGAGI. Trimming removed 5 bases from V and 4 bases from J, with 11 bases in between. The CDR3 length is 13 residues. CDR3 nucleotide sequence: TGTGCCAGCAGTAATCTAGGGGGCACTGAAGCTTTCTTT. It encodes CASSNLGGTEAFF.

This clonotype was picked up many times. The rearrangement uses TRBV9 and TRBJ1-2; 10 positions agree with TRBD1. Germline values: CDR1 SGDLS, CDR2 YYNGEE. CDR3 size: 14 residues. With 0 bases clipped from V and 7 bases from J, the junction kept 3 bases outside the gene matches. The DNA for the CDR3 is TGTGCCAGCAGCGTAGCACGGACAGGGGGTGGCTACACCTTC. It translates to CASSVARTGGGYTF.

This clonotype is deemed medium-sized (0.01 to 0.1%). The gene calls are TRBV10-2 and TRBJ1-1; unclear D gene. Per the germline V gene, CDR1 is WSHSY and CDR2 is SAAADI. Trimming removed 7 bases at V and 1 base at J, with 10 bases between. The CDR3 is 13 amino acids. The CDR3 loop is CASTLGSNTEAFF. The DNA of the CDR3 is TGCGCCAGCACCCTAGGATCGAACACTGAAGCTTTCTTT.